Listed below are T cell receptor beta chains from one sample, sequenced in a study of blood T cell repertoires in COVID-19. Repertoires were generated with immunoSEQ multiplex PCR, while TCRdb's copy carries only in-frame clones and drops some. The sample includes about 250,000 clones, over 75% of them seen just once. Specimen: PBMCs or T cells enriched from blood (not recorded which). The receptor source for this set is a man between 35 and 55 years old who had recovered from COVID-19. The CDR3 runs from the conserved cysteine through the conserved F or W. The order of the fields is J gene, clone size, D gene, V gene, CDR3 DNA, CDR3 protein. A D gene is named only where the DNA matches it firmly. Expanded clones get a size class; other rows say once, few or many, or leave the size out.

TRBJ1-4	-	-	TRBV4-1	TGCGCCAGCAGCCAACTGGGTTCGGGTGAAAAACTGTTTTTT	CASSQLGSGEKLFF
TRBJ2-5	-	-	TRBV7-9	TGTGCCAGCAGCTTAGCGGGGCAAGGCAGGGAGACCCAGTACTTC	CASSLAGQGRETQYF
TRBJ2-5	-	-	TRBV30	TGTGCCTGTGAGCCCCGGGAGACCCAGTACTTC	CACEPRETQYF
TRBJ2-7	-	TRBD2	TRBV11-2	TGTGCCAGCAGCTTTCGAGCCGGGGGGGGATCCTACGAGCAGTACTTC	CASSFRAGGGSYEQYF
TRBJ1-2	-	-	TRBV28	TGTGCCAGCAGTTTATCCAGCCGGGGGGTTACTAACTATGGCTACACCTTC	CASSLSSRGVTNYGYTF
TRBJ1-3	once	-	TRBV4-1	TGCGCCAGCAGCCAAGATGGTTCCGGCGGCAGCTCTGGAAACACCATATATTTT	CASSQDGSGGSSGNTIYF
TRBJ1-6	-	-	TRBV23-1	TGCGCCAGCAGTCATAGGGGCAGGGGCAATTCACCCCTCCACTTT	CASSHRGRGNSPLHF
TRBJ2-7	few	-	TRBV30	TGTGCCGGAAGCCAGGACAGTGGGCTTTATGGGCAGTACTTC	CAGSQDSGLYGQYF
TRBJ1-5	-	-	TRBV3-1/TRBV3-2	TGTGCCAGCAGCCAAGAAGGTCCACAGAACCGAAATCAGCCCCAGCATTTT	CASSQEGPQNRNQPQHF
TRBJ2-5	-	-	TRBV7-9	TGTGCCAGCAGCTACCTGACGGGCCAAGAGACCCAGTACTTC	CASSYLTGQETQYF
TRBJ1-1	few	-	TRBV11-2	TGTGCCAGCAGCCGGACAGCCTTGAACACTGAAGCTTTCTTT	CASSRTALNTEAFF
TRBJ2-2	once	-	TRBV7-7	TGTGCTAGCACTCGAGCTCCAACCGGGGAGCTGTTTTTT	CASTRAPTGELFF
TRBJ2-1	once	TRBD2	TRBV28	TGTGCCAGCAGCAAGGGGGACCCCGGGACTAGCGGAGGCTGGTACAATGAGCAGTTCTTC	CASSKGDPGTSGGWYNEQFF
TRBJ1-2	-	-	TRBV6-5	TGTGCCAGCAGTACGGGACATAACTATGGCTACACCTTC	CASSTGHNYGYTF
TRBJ1-1	-	-	TRBV19	TGTGCCAGTAGTATAGACGGGTCTATGAACACTGAAGCTTTCTTT	CASSIDGSMNTEAFF
TRBJ1-6	-	TRBD1	TRBV3-1/TRBV3-2	TGTGCCAGCAGCCAAACTGGGGACCGGGACAGGGGTGGTTCACCCCTCCACTTT	CASSQTGDRDRGGSPLHF
TRBJ1-6	-	TRBD1	TRBV10-3	TGTGCCATCAACCGGGACAGGGGGACAGGCCTCCACTTT	CAINRDRGTGLHF
TRBJ2-7	-	TRBD1	TRBV28	TGTGCCAGCAGTCACTCCGGGACAGGGGGCTTTTACGAGCAGTACTTC	CASSHSGTGGFYEQYF
TRBJ1-4	-	TRBD1	TRBV9	TGTGCCAGCAGCGTAGGAAGGGACAGTGCGTACACTAATGAAAAACTGTTTTTT	CASSVGRDSAYTNEKLFF
TRBJ1-2	few	TRBD1	TRBV12-3/TRBV12-4	TGTGCCAGCAACCAAGACAGGGGAAATGGCTACACCTTC	CASNQDRGNGYTF
TRBJ2-5	once	-	TRBV18	TGTGCCAGCTCACCAGAGACAGCCCAAGAGACCCAGTACTTC	CASSPETAQETQYF
TRBJ1-2	-	-	TRBV29-1	TGCAGCGTCGACCCCGACAGTAACTATGGCTACACCTTC	CSVDPDSNYGYTF
TRBJ1-4	-	-	TRBV7-2	TGTGCCAGCAGCTTGCGGGGTTCTAATGAAAAACTGTTTTTT	CASSLRGSNEKLFF
TRBJ1-4	-	-	TRBV5-6	TGTGCCAGCAGCTTGGGGACTTATAATGAAAAACTGTTTTTT	CASSLGTYNEKLFF
TRBJ1-5	-	-	TRBV6-2/TRBV6-3	TGTGCCAGCAGTGACGCAGGATATAATCAGCCCCAGCATTTT	CASSDAGYNQPQHF
TRBJ2-6	-	TRBD1	TRBV5-7	TGTGCCAGCAGCTTCCGGGACAGGAATCGTAGAGGGGCCAACGTCCTGACTTTC	CASSFRDRNRRGANVLTF
TRBJ2-7	-	-	TRBV5-6	TGTGCCAGCAGCCCGGGACTGGCCGAGCAGTACTTC	CASSPGLAEQYF
TRBJ1-1	-	-	TRBV7-9	TGTGCCAGCAGCTTATCGAGGACAGTCAACACTGAAGCTTTCTTT	CASSLSRTVNTEAFF
TRBJ2-3	-	TRBD1	TRBV5-1	TGCGCCAGCAGCTTGGGACAGGGGGGAGATACGCAGTATTTT	CASSLGQGGDTQYF
TRBJ1-6	-	-	TRBV11-2	TGTGCCAGCAGCTTAGGAGCTAATTCACCCCTCCACTTT	CASSLGANSPLHF
TRBJ1-2	once	-	TRBV6-4	TGTGCCAGCAGCCCGCGGGAAGGGTTTGGCTACACCTTC	CASSPREGFGYTF
TRBJ2-7	-	TRBD2	TRBV29-1	TGCAGCGTTCGCGGTTTAAGCGGGGGTAACGAGCAGTACTTC	CSVRGLSGGNEQYF
TRBJ2-1	once	-	TRBV24-1	TGTGCCACCGGGGGGAGCTCCTACAATGAGCAGTTCTTC	CATGGSSYNEQFF
TRBJ2-7	-	-	TRBV3-1/TRBV3-2	TGTGCCAGCAGCCATTATCCGTCCTCTAGCTCCTACGAGCAGTACTTC	CASSHYPSSSSYEQYF
TRBJ2-4	-	-	TRBV5-5	TGTGCCAGCAGCTTGGCTGTGGGGGGGCCTGTCATAGCCAAAAACATTCAGTACTTC	CASSLAVGGPVIAKNIQYF
TRBJ1-2	-	TRBD1	TRBV25-1	TGTGCCAGCAGCCCGACAGGGGCCTATGGCTACACCTTC	CASSPTGAYGYTF
TRBJ1-1	-	-	TRBV14	TGTGCCAGCAGTAGAGGCCCTGAAGCTTTCTTT	CASSRGPEAFF
TRBJ2-7	once	TRBD2	TRBV7-8	TGTGCCAGCACCCCAGGACTAGTCGCTACCGAGCAGTACTTC	CASTPGLVATEQYF
TRBJ2-7	-	TRBD1	TRBV5-1	TGCGCCAGCAGCCCCGGGGGGACAGGGATTGGCGAGCAGTACTTC	CASSPGGTGIGEQYF
TRBJ2-3	-	-	TRBV19	TGTGCCAGTAGTCCCGCCAGTCGCACAGATACGCAGTATTTT	CASSPASRTDTQYF
TRBJ1-4	few	TRBD1	TRBV28	TGTGCCAGCAGCTCGCCGGGCCGGACAGGGGGTGAAAAACTGTTTTTT	CASSSPGRTGGEKLFF
TRBJ1-5	-	TRBD1	TRBV28	TGTGCCAGCAGTTTAGTCCGGACAGGGATTCATCAGCCCCAGCATTTT	CASSLVRTGIHQPQHF
TRBJ2-7	-	TRBD2	TRBV11-2	TGTGCCAGCAGCGATAGCGGGAGCTACGAGCAGTACTTC	CASSDSGSYEQYF
TRBJ2-5	-	-	TRBV7-2	TGTGCCAGCAGGAAGAGGACACAACAAGAGACCCAGTACTTC	CASRKRTQQETQYF
TRBJ2-1	once	TRBD2	TRBV7-6	TGTGCCAGCAGTGGCCGCGGGGGGGCAGAGCAGTTCTTC	CASSGRGGAEQFF
TRBJ1-5	-	-	TRBV15	TGTGCCACCAGCAGGGACGGGAGTTACAATCAGCCCCAGCATTTT	CATSRDGSYNQPQHF
TRBJ2-7	-	TRBD1	TRBV23-1	TGCGCCGGCTGCGTGGGGACAGGGGGCGGGTACGAGCAGTACTTC	CAGCVGTGGGYEQYF
TRBJ2-3	-	TRBD1	TRBV7-2	TGTGCCAGCAGCTTAGCCGGGACAGGGGGAGATACGCAGTATTTT	CASSLAGTGGDTQYF
TRBJ2-1	-	-	TRBV15	TGTGCCACCAGGTCTACAGGGAACAATGAGCAGTTCTTC	CATRSTGNNEQFF
TRBJ1-2	-	TRBD1	TRBV7-9	TGTGCCAGCAGCTTGGGGACAGGGAAGAGTCCCTATGGCTACACCTTC	CASSLGTGKSPYGYTF
TRBJ2-2	-	TRBD2	TRBV15	TGTGCCACCAGCGCCCGGGGGGATGCCGGGGAGCTGTTTTTT	CATSARGDAGELFF
TRBJ1-2	once	-	TRBV5-4	TGTGCCAGCAGCTTAGTTCAGGGTGTCGTCGGCTACACCTTC	CASSLVQGVVGYTF
TRBJ1-1	-	-	TRBV5-1	TGCGCCAGCAGCCGCACGGGGAACACTGAAGCTTTCTTT	CASSRTGNTEAFF
TRBJ1-5	-	TRBD1	TRBV19	TGTGCCAGTACCCTCGGACAGGGGGCGAACAGCAATCAGCCCCAGCATTTT	CASTLGQGANSNQPQHF